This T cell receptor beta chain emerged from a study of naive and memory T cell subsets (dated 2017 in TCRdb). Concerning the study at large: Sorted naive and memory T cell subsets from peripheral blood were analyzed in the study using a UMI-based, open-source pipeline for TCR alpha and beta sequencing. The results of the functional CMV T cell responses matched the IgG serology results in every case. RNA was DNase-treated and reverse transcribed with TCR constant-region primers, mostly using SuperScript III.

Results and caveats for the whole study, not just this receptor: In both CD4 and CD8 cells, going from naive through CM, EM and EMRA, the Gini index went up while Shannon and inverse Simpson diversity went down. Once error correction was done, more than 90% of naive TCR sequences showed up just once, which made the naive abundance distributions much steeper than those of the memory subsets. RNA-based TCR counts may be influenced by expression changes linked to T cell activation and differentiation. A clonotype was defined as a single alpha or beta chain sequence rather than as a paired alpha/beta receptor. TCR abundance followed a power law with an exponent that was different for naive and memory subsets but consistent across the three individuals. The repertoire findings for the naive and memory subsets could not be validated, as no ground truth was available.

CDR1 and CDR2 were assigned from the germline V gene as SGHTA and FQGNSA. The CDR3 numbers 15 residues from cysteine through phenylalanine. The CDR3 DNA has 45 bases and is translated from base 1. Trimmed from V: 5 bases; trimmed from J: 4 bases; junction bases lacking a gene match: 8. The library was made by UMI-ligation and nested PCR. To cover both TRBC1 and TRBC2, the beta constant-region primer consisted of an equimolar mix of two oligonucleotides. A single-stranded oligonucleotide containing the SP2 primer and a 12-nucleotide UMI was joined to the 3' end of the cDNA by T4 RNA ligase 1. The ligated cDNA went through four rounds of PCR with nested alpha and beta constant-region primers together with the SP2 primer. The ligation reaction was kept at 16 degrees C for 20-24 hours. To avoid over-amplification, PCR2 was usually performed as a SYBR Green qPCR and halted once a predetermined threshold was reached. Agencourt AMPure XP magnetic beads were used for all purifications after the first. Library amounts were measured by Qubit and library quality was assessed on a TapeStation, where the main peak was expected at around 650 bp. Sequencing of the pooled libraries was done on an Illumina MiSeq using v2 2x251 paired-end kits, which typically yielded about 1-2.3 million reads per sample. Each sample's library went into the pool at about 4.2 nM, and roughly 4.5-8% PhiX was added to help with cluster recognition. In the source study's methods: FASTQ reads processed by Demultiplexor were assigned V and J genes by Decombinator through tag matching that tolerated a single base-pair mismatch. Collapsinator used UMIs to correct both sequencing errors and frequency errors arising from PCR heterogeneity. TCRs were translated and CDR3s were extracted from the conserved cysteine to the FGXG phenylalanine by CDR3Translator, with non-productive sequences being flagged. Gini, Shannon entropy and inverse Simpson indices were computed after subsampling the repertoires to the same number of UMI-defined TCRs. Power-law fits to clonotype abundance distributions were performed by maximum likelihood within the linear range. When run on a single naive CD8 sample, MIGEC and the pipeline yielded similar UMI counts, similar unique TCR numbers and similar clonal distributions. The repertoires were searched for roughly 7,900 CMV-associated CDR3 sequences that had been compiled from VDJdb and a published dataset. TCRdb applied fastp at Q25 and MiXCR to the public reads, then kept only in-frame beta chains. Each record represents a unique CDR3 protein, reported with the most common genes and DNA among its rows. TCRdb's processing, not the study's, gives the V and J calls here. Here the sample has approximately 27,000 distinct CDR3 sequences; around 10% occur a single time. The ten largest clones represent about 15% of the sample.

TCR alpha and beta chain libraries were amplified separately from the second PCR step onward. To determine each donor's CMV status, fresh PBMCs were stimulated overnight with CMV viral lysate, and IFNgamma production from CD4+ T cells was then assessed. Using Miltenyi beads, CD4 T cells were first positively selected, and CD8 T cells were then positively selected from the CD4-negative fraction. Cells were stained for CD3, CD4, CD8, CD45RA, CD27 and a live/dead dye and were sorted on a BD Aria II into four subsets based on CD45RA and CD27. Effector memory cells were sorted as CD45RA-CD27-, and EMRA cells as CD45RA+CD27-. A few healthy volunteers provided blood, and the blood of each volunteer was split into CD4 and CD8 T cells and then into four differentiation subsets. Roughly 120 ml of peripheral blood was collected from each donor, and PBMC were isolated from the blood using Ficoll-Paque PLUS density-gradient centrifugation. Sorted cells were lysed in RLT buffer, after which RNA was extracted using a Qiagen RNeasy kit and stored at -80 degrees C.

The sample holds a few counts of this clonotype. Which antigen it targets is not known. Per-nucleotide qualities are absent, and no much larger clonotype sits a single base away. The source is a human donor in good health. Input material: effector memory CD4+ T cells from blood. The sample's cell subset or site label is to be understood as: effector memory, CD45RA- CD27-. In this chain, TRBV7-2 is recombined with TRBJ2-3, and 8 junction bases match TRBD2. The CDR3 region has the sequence CASSPPRGGSDTQYF. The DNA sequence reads TGTGCCAGCAGCCCCCCTCGGGGGGGCTCAGATACGCAGTATTTT. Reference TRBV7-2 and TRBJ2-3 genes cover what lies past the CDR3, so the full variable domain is GAGVSQSPSNKVTEKGKDVELRCDPISGHTALYWYRQSLGQGLEFLIYFQGNSAPDKSGLPSDRFSAERTGGSVSTLTIQRTQQEDSAVYLCASSPPRGGSDTQYFGPGTRLTVL.